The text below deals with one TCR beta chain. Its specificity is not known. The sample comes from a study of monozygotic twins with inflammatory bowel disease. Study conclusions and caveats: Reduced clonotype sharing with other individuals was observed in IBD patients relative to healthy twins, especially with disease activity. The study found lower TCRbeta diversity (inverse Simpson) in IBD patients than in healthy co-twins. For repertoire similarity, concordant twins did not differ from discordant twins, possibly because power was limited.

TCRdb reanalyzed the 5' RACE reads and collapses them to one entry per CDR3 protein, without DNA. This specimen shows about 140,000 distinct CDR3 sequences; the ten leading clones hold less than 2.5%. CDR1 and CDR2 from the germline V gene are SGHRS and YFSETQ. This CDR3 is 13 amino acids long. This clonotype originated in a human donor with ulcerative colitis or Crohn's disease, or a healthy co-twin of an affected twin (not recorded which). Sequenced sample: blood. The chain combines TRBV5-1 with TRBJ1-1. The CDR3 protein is CASSLDPNTEAFF. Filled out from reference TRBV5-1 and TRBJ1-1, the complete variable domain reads KAGVTQTPRYLIKTRGQQVTLSCSPISGHRSVSWYQQTPGQGLQFLFEYFSETQRNKGNFPGRFSGRQFSNSRSEMNVSTLELGDSALYLCASSLDPNTEAFFGQGTRLTVV.